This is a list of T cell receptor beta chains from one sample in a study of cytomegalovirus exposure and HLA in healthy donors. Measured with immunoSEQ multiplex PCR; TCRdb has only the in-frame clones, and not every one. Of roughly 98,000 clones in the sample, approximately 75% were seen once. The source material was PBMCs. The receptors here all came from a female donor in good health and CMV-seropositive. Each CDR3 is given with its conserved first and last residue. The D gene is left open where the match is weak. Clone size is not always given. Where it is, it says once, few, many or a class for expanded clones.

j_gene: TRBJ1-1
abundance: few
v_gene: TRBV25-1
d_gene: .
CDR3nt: TGTGCCAGCAGTGGACGTGCGGGGGGCGGAACTGAAGCTTTCTTT
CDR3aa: CASSGRAGGGTEAFF

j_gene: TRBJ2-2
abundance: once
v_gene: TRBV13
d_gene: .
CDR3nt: TGTGCCAGCAGCTTAGGCCGGAACACCGGGGAGCTGTTTTTT
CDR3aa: CASSLGRNTGELFF

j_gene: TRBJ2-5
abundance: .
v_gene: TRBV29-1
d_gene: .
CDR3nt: TGCAGCGTTGAGTTCAGGGCCCAAGAGACCCAGTACTTC
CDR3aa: CSVEFRAQETQYF

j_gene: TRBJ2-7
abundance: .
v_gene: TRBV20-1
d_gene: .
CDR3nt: TGCAGTGCTGGGACAACCTACGAGCAGTACTTC
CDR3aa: CSAGTTYEQYF

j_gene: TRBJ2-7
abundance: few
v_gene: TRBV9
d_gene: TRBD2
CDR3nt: TGTGCCAGCAGCGTAGTCGGGACTAGCTTAAACGAGCAGTACTTC
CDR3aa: CASSVVGTSLNEQYF

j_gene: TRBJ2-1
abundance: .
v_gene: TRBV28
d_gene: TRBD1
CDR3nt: TGTGCCAGCACCCGGGACAGAGGGGACAATGAGCAGTTCTTC
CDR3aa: CASTRDRGDNEQFF

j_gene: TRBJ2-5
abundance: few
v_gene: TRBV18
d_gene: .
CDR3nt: TGTGCCAGCTCACCCACCCCGGTGGTTGAGACCCAGTACTTC
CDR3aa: CASSPTPVVETQYF

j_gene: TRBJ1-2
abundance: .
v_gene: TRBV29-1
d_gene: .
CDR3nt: TGCAGCGTTGAGGGGGACAACAGCTATGGCTACACCTTC
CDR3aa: CSVEGDNSYGYTF

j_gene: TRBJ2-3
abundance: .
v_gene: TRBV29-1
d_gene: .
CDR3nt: TGCAGCGTTGGCCCCACTTGGGAGACGCAGTATTTT
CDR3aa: CSVGPTWETQYF

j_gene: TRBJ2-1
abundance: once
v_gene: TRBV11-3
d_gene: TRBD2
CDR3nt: TGTGCCAGCAGCCCGCCAAGGGTACTAGCGGGAGCTTTCAATGAGCAGTTCTTC
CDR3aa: CASSPPRVLAGAFNEQFF